Listed below are T cell receptor beta chains from one sample, sequenced in a study of TIL therapy for anti-PD-1-resistant metastatic lung cancer. Generated by immunoSEQ multiplex PCR, the TCRdb table keeps only in-frame clones and is missing some. The sample lists about 50,000 clones; around 80% were seen once. The sample in question was blood, obtained at baseline. These receptors were obtained from a woman aged 25 to 80 with non-small cell lung cancer. CDR3s include the opening cysteine and the closing phenylalanine or tryptophan. The order of the fields is clone size, V gene, D gene, J gene, CDR3 protein, CDR3 DNA. A D gene is named only where the DNA matches it firmly. Clone size, where shown, is once, few, many, or a class for clones that have expanded.

clone size: .; V gene: TRBV4-3; D gene: .; J gene: TRBJ1-1; CDR3 protein: CASSQDRGRNTEAFF; CDR3 DNA: TGCGCCAGCAGCCAAGATCGGGGTAGGAACACTGAAGCTTTCTTT
clone size: once; V gene: TRBV27; D gene: TRBD2; J gene: TRBJ2-1; CDR3 protein: CASSSYSGTSGSWVQFF; CDR3 DNA: TGTGCCAGCAGTTCTTACTCCGGGACTAGCGGGAGTTGGGTGCAGTTCTTC
clone size: .; V gene: TRBV19; D gene: TRBD1; J gene: TRBJ2-5; CDR3 protein: CASSMTGAMETQYF; CDR3 DNA: TGTGCCAGTAGTATGACAGGGGCAATGGAGACCCAGTACTTC
clone size: .; V gene: TRBV11-2; D gene: .; J gene: TRBJ2-2; CDR3 protein: CASSLERANTGELFF; CDR3 DNA: TGTGCCAGCAGCTTAGAGCGGGCGAACACCGGGGAGCTGTTTTTT
clone size: .; V gene: TRBV4-2; D gene: .; J gene: TRBJ2-1; CDR3 protein: CASSPYDGDLGPTEQFF; CDR3 DNA: TGTGCCAGCAGCCCCTACGACGGGGATTTAGGGCCTACCGAGCAGTTCTTC
clone size: few; V gene: TRBV11-2; D gene: TRBD1; J gene: TRBJ1-2; CDR3 protein: CASSPTGGYGYTF; CDR3 DNA: TGTGCCAGCAGCCCTACAGGGGGCTATGGCTACACCTTC
clone size: .; V gene: TRBV5-1; D gene: .; J gene: TRBJ1-3; CDR3 protein: CASSTETSGNTIYF; CDR3 DNA: TGCGCCAGCAGCACAGAAACCTCTGGAAACACCATATATTTT
clone size: few; V gene: TRBV2; D gene: .; J gene: TRBJ2-3; CDR3 protein: CASREGLSTDTQYF; CDR3 DNA: TGTGCCAGCAGGGAAGGACTGAGCACAGATACGCAGTATTTT
clone size: .; V gene: TRBV19; D gene: TRBD1; J gene: TRBJ2-5; CDR3 protein: CASRGGKGETQYF; CDR3 DNA: TGTGCCAGTCGAGGGGGCAAGGGCGAGACCCAGTACTTC
clone size: few; V gene: TRBV6-1; D gene: TRBD1; J gene: TRBJ1-1; CDR3 protein: CASTWGQGNTEAFF; CDR3 DNA: TGTGCCAGCACCTGGGGACAGGGCAACACTGAAGCTTTCTTT
clone size: .; V gene: TRBV25-1; D gene: .; J gene: TRBJ1-2; CDR3 protein: CASSDGRARYGYTF; CDR3 DNA: TGTGCCAGCAGTGATGGCAGGGCTCGCTATGGCTACACCTTC
clone size: .; V gene: TRBV25-1; D gene: .; J gene: TRBJ1-2; CDR3 protein: CASSDVANYGYTF; CDR3 DNA: TGTGCCAGCAGTGACGTAGCTAACTATGGCTACACCTTC
clone size: .; V gene: TRBV9; D gene: .; J gene: TRBJ1-2; CDR3 protein: CASSVGYRDDGYTF; CDR3 DNA: TGTGCCAGCAGCGTAGGGTACAGGGATGATGGCTACACCTTC
clone size: few; V gene: TRBV11-2; D gene: .; J gene: TRBJ1-1; CDR3 protein: CASSLRWGHRNTEAFF; CDR3 DNA: TGTGCCAGCAGCTTACGGTGGGGCCATAGGAACACTGAAGCTTTCTTT
clone size: .; V gene: TRBV25-1; D gene: .; J gene: TRBJ2-7; CDR3 protein: CASSEPPGDHSYEQYF; CDR3 DNA: TGTGCCAGCAGTGAACCCCCGGGGGACCACTCCTACGAGCAGTACTTC
clone size: .; V gene: TRBV7-2; D gene: TRBD2; J gene: TRBJ2-1; CDR3 protein: CASSLAGAHYNEQFF; CDR3 DNA: TGTGCCAGCAGTTTAGCGGGGGCGCACTACAATGAGCAGTTCTTC
clone size: .; V gene: TRBV18; D gene: TRBD1; J gene: TRBJ1-2; CDR3 protein: CASSPSQGGYGYTF; CDR3 DNA: TGTGCCAGCTCACCCAGTCAGGGGGGTTATGGCTACACCTTC